This T cell receptor beta chain was identified during a study of blood T cell repertoires in COVID-19. Study as a whole: Samples of COVID-19 (acute and convalescent) were obtained from the United States, Italy and Spain.

Repertoires were generated with immunoSEQ multiplex PCR, while TCRdb's copy carries only in-frame clones and drops some. The sample shows under 100,000 clones, around 82% of them seen only once. In germline, CDR1 is MNHNY, CDR2 SVGAGI (reference sequence). Trimming left V 3 bases short and J 7 bases short, with 15 bases between. This CDR3 has 14 amino acids. Material for sequencing was peripheral blood. The sequence derives from a woman in her sixties with acute or convalescent COVID-19. J is TRBJ1-2 and V is TRBV6-6; D not certain. In nucleotides, the CDR3 is TGTGCCAGCAGTTATTCGGTTCGATCCGTTGGCTACACCTTC. Its protein is CASSYSVRSVGYTF.